This record concerns one T cell receptor beta chain sequence. Its antigen is still unknown. No quality values exist for individual bases; no much larger clone is one base distant. For this chain, trimming is 8 bases at the V end and 6 bases at the J end, and the number of junction bases without a gene match is 3. CDR1 is given as SEHNR and CDR2 as FQNEAQ, both from the germline V gene (reference sequence). The cysteine opens and the phenylalanine closes a CDR3 of 12 amino acids. The sequence is cut down to CDR3 DNA, 36 bases in frame from base 1. The cohort consisted of hundreds of healthy bone marrow donors. Cohort members were all nominally healthy when sampled, although unrecorded immune exposures were likely present. The donor was CMV seropositive and was included in the group of approximately 310 seropositive cohort members. A peripheral blood sample was collected from each donor, and TCR beta sequencing was performed on peripheral blood mononuclear cells. Genomic DNA was extracted from the blood cell samples with the Qiagen DNeasy Blood Extraction Kit.

The sample originates from a study of cytomegalovirus exposure and HLA in healthy donors (dated 2017 in TCRdb). For the study in its entirety: An earlier analysis of under 600 of the donors reported more than 250 Gb of sequence data and 100 million to 130 million unique TCR beta sequences from 150 million to 200 million T cells. Among approximately 370 genotyped donors of the cohort, an average of approximately 240,000 unique TCR beta nucleotide sequences was sequenced per donor, of which approximately 19% were non-productive. The later analysis used no new phenotypic data to find candidate immune exposures, relying instead on TCR beta sequences and their occurrence across donors. Of the approximately 400 genotyped donors, approximately 82% fell in the genetic ancestry cluster associated with self-reported Caucasian donors. A later genetic analysis took genome-wide SNP genotypes for 398 of the 666 donors and used that subset as a discovery cohort. HLA typing covered class I and class II loci at four-digit resolution. A few DR-DQ haplotypes were treated as single units for association and clustering because of strong linkage in the cohort. An early release that covered about 600 HLA-typed donors contained around 300 gigabases of sequencing data and tens of millions of unique TCR sequences. To study patterns of TCR occurrence, a later analysis re-analyzed previously published TCR beta repertoires from 700 or so donors and added high-resolution HLA genotyping. Typing coverage varied by locus: about 620-640 donors for A, B, C, DRB1 and DQB1; roughly 500 for DQA1; around 570 for DPA1; 450 to 480 for DPB1. Besides the first cohort of around 700 subjects, a separate validation cohort made up of 120 different subjects was used. The aim of the study was to test whether cataloging public T cell receptors could identify signatures of past pathogen exposure. High-throughput TCR immunosequencing, statistical association of individual TCRs with disease status, and machine learning were combined to predict cytomegalovirus infection status. An earlier analysis of approximately 580 of the donors used high-throughput TCR beta sequencing to judge whether each TCR beta V gene segment behaved as functional or pseudogenic. Donor age, sex, ethnicity and CMV serostatus were compiled together with the repertoire data. Every discovery cohort repertoire had been produced on one sequencing platform. The study used immunosequencing to profile the T cell repertoires of several hundred subjects and linked those repertoires to cytomegalovirus serostatus. General findings and caveats noted by the study authors: Because the 87-base-pair reads could not distinguish some IMGT-functional V segments, including TRBV6-2 and TRBV6-3, those segments were excluded. The sequencing pipeline was judged likely to have produced a cluster of highly shared sequence variants as a technical artifact. According to a later genetic analysis, donors in an Asian-associated ancestry cluster had fewer N-insertions in productive TCRs than the roughly 670-donor mean. A further reported finding was that TCR beta sequences accurately predicted the HLA-A and HLA-B alleles for most subjects in the first cohort. In a later analysis, the rate of TCR association differed among HLA loci, with DRB1 alleles having the most associated TCRs and HLA-C alleles having the fewest. In a later analysis, HLA-associated TCR beta chains were found to be more clonally expanded and to have lower generation probabilities than equally common non-associated chains. HLA typing was unavailable for some donors at each locus, so association tests used only the typed subset. A later analysis reported that several top co-occurrence clusters appeared linked to parvovirus B19, influenza, CMV and Epstein-Barr virus. Linkage disequilibrium might explain the correlated functional status among segregating V segments, but an unknown experimental factor could not be excluded. Sequencing depth was assumed to be roughly uniform across donors in the presence/absence analyses, though that assumption may not hold. CMV serostatus was the only immune exposure information available for the cohort. Assigning TCR associations to individual alleles was difficult when HLA alleles, especially DR and DQ, strongly co-occurred. In this cohort, only TCR beta chains were sequenced, and detectable features were limited by the absence of alpha or paired-chain data. Most CMV-associated TCR beta chains appeared to be HLA-restricted in a later analysis, and the HLA associations seemed to be driven largely by CMV exposure. In an earlier analysis of over 550 of the donors, most TCR beta V segments were observed in productive rearrangements about 90% or about 30% of the time, broadly matching IMGT annotations. V-gene and J-gene trimming of TCR beta chains was associated with a missense DCLRE1C variant in a later genetic analysis, and the association was replicated in an independent cohort. In a later analysis, some 18,000 TCR beta sequences were associated with specific HLA alleles at a false discovery rate of 0.05. While some public TCRs were present in many individuals, most TCR sequences turned up only very rarely across donors. In vitro tests confirmed that three of the cytomegalovirus-associated TCR beta chains recognize cytomegalovirus antigens. The study listed 150 to 200 TCR beta chains as associated with cytomegalovirus. The earlier analysis of 587 of the donors excluded some 15 rarely observed V segments, including chromosome 9 orphons, because counts were too low. The classifier was reported to diagnose cytomegalovirus status with high specificity and sensitivity in both the original cohort and the validation cohort. It was suggested by the authors that the approach could potentially be generalized to other disease states and immunological phenotypes.

Library construction relied on the immunoSEQ multiplex PCR assay. For the multiplex PCR, a mixture combining 60 forward primers for TCR Vbeta segments and 13 reverse primers for TCR Jbeta segments was used. The CDR3 region of rearranged TCR beta genes was amplified from genomic DNA by a multiplex PCR assay. On the Illumina HiSeq System, the amplified TCR beta libraries were sequenced as 87-base-pair reads. The published analysis was carried out like this. Across the 670 or so repertoires, a later analysis counted tens of millions of unique TCR beta chains, roughly 11 million of which were shared by at least two donors. A nearest-neighbor algorithm error-corrected the raw reads and collapsed the reads into unique sequences, merging closely related sequences to remove PCR and sequencing errors. To assign V, D and J gene segments, CDR3 sequences were aligned to IMGT reference sequences. For a sequence to be retained, a match of at least six nucleotides to both a V gene segment and a J gene segment was required. Rearrangements were classified as productive when the CDR3 lacked stop codons and remained in frame with V and J, and all other rearrangements were classified as non-productive. CDR3 was defined according to IMGT convention as the region running from the second conserved V-encoded cysteine to the conserved J-encoded phenylalanine. The earlier analysis of about 500 of the donors excluded sequences that lacked an unambiguous match to a single V gene segment. An earlier analysis of a few hundred of the donors called V segments functional above 56.7% productive rearrangements and segregating when the between-donor standard deviation exceeded 5%. A statistical classification framework was developed to diagnose cytomegalovirus status using the catalog of TCR beta chain sequences. In a later analysis, TCR nucleotide sequences were compared against IMGT/GENE-DB human TR gene sequences so that V and J genes could be assigned. Using the TCRdist pipeline, a later analysis assigned CDR3 sequences along with most-parsimonious VDJ recombination scenarios. In a later analysis, every TCR beta chain was defined by the combination of its CDR3 amino acid sequence and its V-gene family, and reads without a unique V-gene family were dropped. To address suspected cross-contamination and a sequencing artifact, a later analysis removed a few hundred highly shared, low-generation-probability nucleotide sequences. In a later analysis, a clonal expansion index for each public chain was calculated from normalized within-repertoire ranks of inferred template counts. In a later analysis, generation probabilities were computed using a VDJ recombination model fitted to out-of-frame rearrangements, and the results were checked against IGoR. Hypergeometric tests were used in a later analysis to score TCR-TCR, TCR-HLA and TCR-CMV co-occurrence, with a repertoire-size bias correction applied to the TCR pairs. False discovery rates were estimated in a later analysis by permuting HLA or CMV assignments 20 times. In a later analysis, co-occurring TCRs were grouped using DBSCAN, with TCRdist sequence similarity added in when clustering inside HLA-allele-positive subsets. Repertoires with fewer than 30,000 or more than 120,000 public chains were left out of co-occurrence clustering, as were a handful of repertoires with anomalous nucleotide sharing. Held by TCRdb, this immuneACCESS table contains in-frame sequences only and omits some clones. Under half of the omission traces to an unresolved V gene where checked; the cause of the rest is unknown. The D gene and trimming were derived from the DNA, and the V and J assignments and clone size from that table. In this sample the table shows 180,000 or so clones, roughly 73% of which occur a single time. The ten largest make up less than 9.5% of the sample.

The V and J segments used are TRBV7-9 and TRBJ1-4; 7 middle bases align to TRBD1. This receptor was obtained from a woman aged 35 to 49 in good health and CMV-seropositive. The sample was PBMCs. The nucleotides are TGTGCCAGCTCGACAGGGTATGAAAAACTGTTTTTT. It is translated as CASSTGYEKLFF.